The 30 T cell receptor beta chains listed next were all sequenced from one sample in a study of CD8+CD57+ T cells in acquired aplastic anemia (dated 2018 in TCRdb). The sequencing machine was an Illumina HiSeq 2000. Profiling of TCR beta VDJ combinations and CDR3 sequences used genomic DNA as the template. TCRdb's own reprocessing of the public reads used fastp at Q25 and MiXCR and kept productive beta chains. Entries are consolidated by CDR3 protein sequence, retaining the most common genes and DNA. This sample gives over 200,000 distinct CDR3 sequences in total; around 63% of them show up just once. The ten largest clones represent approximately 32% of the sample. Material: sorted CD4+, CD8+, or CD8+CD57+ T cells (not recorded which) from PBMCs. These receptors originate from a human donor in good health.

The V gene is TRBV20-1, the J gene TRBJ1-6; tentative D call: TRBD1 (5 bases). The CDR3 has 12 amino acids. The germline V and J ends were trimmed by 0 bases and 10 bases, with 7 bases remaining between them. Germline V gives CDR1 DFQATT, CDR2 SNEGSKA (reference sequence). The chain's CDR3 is CSARDGGSPLHF. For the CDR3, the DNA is TGCAGTGCTAGAGATGGGGGGTCACCCCTCCACTTT.

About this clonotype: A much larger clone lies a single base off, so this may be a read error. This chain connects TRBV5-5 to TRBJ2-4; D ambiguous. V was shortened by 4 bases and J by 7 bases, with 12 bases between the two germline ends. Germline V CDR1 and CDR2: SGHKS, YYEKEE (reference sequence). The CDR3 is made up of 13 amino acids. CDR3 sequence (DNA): TGTGCCAGCAGCGACCAAGAATGGAACATTCAGTACTTC. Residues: CASSDQEWNIQYF. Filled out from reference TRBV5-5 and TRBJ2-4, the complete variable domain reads DAGVTQSPTHLIKTRGQQVTLRCSPISGHKSVSWYQQVLGQGPQFIFQYYEKEERGRGNFPDRFSARQFPNYSSELNVNALLLGDSALYLCASSDQEWNIQYFGAGTRLSVL.

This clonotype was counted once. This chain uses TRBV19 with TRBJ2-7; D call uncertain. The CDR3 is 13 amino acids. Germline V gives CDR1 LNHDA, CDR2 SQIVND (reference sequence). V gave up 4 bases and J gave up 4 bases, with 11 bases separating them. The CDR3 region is CASSTVGAYEQYF. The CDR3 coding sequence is TGTGCCAGTAGTACCGTGGGTGCTTACGAGCAGTACTTC.

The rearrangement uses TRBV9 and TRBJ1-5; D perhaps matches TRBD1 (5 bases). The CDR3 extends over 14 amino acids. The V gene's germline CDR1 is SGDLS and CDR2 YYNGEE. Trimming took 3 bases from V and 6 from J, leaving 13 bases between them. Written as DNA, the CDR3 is TGTGCCAGCAGCGAGACAGAGGAAGGTCAGCCCCAGCATTTT. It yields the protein CASSETEEGQPQHF.

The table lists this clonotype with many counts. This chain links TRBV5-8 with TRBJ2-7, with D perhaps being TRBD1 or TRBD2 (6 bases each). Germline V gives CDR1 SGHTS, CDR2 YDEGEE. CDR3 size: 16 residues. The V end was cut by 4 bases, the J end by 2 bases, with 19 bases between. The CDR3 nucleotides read TGTGCCAGCAGCATTGGGGGGCAGGGAGTGACCTACGAGCAGTACTTC. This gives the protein CASSIGGQGVTYEQYF.

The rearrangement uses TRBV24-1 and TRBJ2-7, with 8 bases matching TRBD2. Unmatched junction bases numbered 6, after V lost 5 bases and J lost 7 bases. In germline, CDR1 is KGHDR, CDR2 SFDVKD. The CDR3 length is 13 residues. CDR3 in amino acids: CATSVPGGLEQYF. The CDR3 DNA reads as TGTGCCACCAGTGTACCGGGGGGGCTAGAGCAGTACTTC.

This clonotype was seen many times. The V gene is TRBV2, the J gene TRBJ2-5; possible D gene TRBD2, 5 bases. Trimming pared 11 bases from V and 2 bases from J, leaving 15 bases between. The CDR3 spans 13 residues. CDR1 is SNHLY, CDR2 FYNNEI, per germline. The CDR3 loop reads CAGEGALQETQYF. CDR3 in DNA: TGTGCCGGCGAGGGAGCCCTACAAGAGACCCAGTACTTC.

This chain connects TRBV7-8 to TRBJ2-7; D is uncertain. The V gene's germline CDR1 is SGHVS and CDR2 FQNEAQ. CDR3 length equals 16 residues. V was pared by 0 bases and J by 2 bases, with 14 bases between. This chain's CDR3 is CASSLAALPGAYEQYF. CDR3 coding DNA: TGTGCCAGCAGCTTAGCGGCGCTTCCTGGGGCCTACGAGCAGTACTTC.

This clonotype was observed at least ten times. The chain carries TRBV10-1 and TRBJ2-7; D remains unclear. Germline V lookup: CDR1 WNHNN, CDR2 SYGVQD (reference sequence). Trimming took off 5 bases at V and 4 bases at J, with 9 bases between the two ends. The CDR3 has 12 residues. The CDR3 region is CASSRLGYEQYF. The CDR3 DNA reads TGCGCCAGCAGTCGGTTGGGATACGAGCAGTACTTC.

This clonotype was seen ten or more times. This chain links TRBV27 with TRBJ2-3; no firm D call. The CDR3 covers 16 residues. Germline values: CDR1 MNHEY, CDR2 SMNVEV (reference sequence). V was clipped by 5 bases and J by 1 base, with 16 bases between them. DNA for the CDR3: TGTGCCAGCAGTCTACTCGGGTCAGTTCGCACAGATACGCAGTATTTT. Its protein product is CASSLLGSVRTDTQYF.

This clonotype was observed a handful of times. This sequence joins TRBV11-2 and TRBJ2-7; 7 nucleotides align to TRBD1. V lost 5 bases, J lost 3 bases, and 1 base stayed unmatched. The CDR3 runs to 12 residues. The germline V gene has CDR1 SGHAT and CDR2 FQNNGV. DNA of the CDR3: TGTGCCAGCAGCAACAGGGGCTACGAGCAGTACTTC. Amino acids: CASSNRGYEQYF. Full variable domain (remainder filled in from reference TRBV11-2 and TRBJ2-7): EAGVAQSPRYKIIEKRQSVAFWCNPISGHATLYWYQQILGQGPKLLIQFQNNGVVDDSQLPKDRFSAERLKGVDSTLKIQPAKLEDSAVYLCASSNRGYEQYFGPGTRLTVT.

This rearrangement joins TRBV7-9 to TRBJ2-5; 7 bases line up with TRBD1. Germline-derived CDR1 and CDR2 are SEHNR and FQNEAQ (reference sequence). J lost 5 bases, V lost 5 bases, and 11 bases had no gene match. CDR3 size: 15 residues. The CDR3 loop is CASSPRRQGSETQYF. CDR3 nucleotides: TGTGCCAGCAGCCCCCGGAGACAGGGAAGTGAGACCCAGTACTTC.

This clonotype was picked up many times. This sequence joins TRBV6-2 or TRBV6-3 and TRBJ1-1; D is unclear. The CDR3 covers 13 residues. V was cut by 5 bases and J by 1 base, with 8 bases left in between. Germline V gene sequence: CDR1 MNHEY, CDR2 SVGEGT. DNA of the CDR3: TGTGCCAGCAGTCAGGAGTGGAACACTGAAGCTTTCTTT. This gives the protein CASSQEWNTEAFF.

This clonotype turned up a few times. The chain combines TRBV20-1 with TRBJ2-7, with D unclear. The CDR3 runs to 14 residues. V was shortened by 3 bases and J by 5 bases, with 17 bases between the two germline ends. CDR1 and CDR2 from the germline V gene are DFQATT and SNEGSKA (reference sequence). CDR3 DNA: TGCAGTGCTAGCCTTATAATGGGATCTCACGAGCAGTACTTC. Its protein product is CSASLIMGSHEQYF.

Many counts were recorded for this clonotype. CDR3 region: CASSGNYEQYF. The CDR3, as DNA: TGTGCCAGCTCAGGGAATTACGAGCAGTACTTC. The V call is TRBV2, the J call TRBJ2-7; tentative D call: TRBD1 (5 bases). This CDR3 spans 11 amino acids. Germline lookup yields CDR1 SNHLY and CDR2 FYNNEI. V dropped 8 bases and J dropped 4 bases, with 9 bases sitting between them.

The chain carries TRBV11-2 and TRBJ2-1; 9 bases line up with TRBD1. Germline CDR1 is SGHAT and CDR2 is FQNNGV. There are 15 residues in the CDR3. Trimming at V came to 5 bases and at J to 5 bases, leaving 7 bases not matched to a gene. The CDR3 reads CASSHGQGRDNEQFF. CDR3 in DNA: TGTGCCAGCAGCCACGGACAGGGGCGGGACAATGAGCAGTTCTTC.

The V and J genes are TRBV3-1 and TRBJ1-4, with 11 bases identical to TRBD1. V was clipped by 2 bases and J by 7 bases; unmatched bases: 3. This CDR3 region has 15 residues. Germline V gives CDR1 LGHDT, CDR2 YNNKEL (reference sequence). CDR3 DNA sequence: TGTGCCAGCAGCCAATCCGGGACAGGGGGTGAAAAACTGTTTTTT. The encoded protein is CASSQSGTGGEKLFF.

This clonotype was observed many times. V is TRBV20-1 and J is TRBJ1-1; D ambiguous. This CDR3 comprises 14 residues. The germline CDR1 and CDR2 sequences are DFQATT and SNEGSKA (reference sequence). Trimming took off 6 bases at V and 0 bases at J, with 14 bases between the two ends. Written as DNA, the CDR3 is TGCAGTGCACCGACTGGACGGGTGAACACTGAAGCTTTCTTT. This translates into CSAPTGRVNTEAFF.

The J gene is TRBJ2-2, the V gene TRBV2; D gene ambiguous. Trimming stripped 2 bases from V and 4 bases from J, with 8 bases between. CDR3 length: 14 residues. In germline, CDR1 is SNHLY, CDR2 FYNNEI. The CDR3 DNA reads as TGTGCCAGCAGTGAACTGCGTCTCACCGGGGAGCTGTTTTTT. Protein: CASSELRLTGELFF.

CDR3 region: CASSSKTGFTEAFF. The CDR3 DNA is TGTGCCAGCAGCTCCAAGACAGGGTTTACTGAAGCTTTCTTT. The V and J genes are TRBV5-5 and TRBJ1-1; the match to TRBD1 covers 7 bases. Germline loops: CDR1 SGHKS, CDR2 YYEKEE (reference sequence). The CDR3 has 14 amino acids. J lost 5 bases, V lost 3 bases, and 7 bases had no gene match.

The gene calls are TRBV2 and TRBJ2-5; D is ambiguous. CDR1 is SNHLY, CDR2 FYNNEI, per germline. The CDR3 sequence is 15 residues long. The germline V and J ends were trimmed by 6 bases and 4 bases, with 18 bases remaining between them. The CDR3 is CASRIRYGAIETQYF. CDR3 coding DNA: TGTGCCAGCAGGATTCGGTACGGTGCGATAGAGACCCAGTACTTC.

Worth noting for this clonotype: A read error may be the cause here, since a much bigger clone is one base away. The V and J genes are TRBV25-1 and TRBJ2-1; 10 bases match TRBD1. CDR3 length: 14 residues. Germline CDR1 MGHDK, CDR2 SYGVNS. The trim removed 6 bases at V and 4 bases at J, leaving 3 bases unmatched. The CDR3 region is CASRAGQGYNEQFF. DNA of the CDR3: TGTGCCAGCAGAGCGGGACAGGGGTACAATGAGCAGTTCTTC.

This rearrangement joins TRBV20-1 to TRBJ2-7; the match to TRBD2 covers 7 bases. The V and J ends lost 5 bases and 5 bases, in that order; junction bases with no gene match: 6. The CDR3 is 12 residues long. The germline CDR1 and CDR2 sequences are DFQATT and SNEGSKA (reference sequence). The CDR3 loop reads CSASLRENEQYF. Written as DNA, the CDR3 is TGCAGTGCTTCCTTGCGGGAGAACGAGCAGTACTTC.

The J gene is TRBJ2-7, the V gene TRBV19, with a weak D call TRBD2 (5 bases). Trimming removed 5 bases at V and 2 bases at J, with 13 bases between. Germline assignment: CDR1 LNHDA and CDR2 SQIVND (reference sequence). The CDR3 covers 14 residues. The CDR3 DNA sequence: TGTGCCAGTAGTGATGACTACCCTACCTACGAGCAGTACTTC. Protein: CASSDDYPTYEQYF.

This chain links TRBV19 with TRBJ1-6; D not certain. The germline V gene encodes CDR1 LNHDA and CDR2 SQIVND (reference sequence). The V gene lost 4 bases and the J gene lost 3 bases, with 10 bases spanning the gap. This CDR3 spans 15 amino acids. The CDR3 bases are TGTGCCAGTAGTAGCGGCAGCGACTATAATTCACCCCTCCACTTT. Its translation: CASSSGSDYNSPLHF.

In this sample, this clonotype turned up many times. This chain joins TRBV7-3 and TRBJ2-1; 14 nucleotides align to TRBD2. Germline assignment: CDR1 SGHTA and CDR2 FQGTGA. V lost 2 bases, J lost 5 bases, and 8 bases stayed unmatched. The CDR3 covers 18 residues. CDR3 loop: CASSLYGTSGGEDNEQFF. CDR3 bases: TGTGCCAGCAGCTTATACGGGACTAGCGGGGGTGAGGACAATGAGCAGTTCTTC.

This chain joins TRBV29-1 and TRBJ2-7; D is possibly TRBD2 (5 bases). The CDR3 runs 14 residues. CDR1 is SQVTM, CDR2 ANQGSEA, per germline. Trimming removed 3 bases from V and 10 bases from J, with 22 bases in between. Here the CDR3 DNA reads TGCAGCGTTGATAGCGAAAAAGGGTCTACTCGACAGTACTTC. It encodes CSVDSEKGSTRQYF.

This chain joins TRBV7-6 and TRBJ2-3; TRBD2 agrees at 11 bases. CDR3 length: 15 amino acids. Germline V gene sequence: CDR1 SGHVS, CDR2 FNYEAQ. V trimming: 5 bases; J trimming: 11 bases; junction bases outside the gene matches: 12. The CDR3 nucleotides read TGTGCCAGCAGCGCTACTAGCGGGAGAGGCAATGAGCAGTATTTT. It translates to CASSATSGRGNEQYF.

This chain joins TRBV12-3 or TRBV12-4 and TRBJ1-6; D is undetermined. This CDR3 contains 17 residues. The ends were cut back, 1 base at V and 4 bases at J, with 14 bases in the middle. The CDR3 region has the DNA TGTGCCAGCAGTTTAGACCTGTCAGCGTCATATAATTCACCCCTCCACTTT. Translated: CASSLDLSASYNSPLHF.

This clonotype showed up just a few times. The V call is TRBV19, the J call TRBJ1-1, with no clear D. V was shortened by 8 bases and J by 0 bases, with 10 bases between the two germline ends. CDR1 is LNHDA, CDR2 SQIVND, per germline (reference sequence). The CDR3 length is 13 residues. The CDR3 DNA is TGTGCCAGTTCCGAAATCATGAACACTGAAGCTTTCTTT. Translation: CASSEIMNTEAFF.